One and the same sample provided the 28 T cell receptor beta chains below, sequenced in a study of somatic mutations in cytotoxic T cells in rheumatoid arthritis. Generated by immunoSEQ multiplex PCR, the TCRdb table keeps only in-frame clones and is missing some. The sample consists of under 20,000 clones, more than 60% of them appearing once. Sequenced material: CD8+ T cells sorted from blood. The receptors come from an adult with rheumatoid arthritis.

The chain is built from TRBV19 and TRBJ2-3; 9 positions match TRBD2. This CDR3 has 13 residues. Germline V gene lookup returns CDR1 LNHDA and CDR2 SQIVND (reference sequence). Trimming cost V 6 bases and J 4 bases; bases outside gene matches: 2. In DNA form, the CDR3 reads TGTGCCAGTAGCGGCGGGGGGGCAGATACGCAGTATTTT. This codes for CASSGGGADTQYF.

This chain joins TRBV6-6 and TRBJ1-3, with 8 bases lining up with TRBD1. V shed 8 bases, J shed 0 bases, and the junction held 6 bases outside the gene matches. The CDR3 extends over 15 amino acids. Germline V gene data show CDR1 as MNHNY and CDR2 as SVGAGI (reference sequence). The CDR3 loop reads CASSRDRISGNTIYF. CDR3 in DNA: TGTGCCAGCTCCCGGGACAGGATCTCTGGAAACACCATATATTTT.

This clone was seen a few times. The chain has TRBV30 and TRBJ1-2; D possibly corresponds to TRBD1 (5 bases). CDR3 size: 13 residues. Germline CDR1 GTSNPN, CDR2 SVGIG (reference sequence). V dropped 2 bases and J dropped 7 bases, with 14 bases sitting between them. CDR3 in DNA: TGTGCCTGGAGTTCTGGGAGGGGAGGTGGCTACACCTTC. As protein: CAWSSGRGGGYTF.

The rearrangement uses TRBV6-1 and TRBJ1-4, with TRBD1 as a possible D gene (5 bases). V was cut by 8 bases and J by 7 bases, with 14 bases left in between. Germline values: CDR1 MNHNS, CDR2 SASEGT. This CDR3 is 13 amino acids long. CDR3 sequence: CASWWGGSEKLFF. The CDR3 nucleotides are TGTGCCAGCTGGTGGGGGGGAAGTGAAAAACTGTTTTTT.

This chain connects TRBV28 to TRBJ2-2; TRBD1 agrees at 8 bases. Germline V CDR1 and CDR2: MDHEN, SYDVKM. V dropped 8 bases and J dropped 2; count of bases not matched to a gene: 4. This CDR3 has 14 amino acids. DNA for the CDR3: TGTGCCAGCGACGGACAGGGAAACACCGGGGAGCTGTTTTTT. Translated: CASDGQGNTGELFF.

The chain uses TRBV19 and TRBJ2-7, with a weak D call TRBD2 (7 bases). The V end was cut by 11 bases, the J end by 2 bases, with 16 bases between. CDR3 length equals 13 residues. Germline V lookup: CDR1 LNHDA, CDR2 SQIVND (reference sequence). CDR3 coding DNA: TGTGCCTCGTCCGGGGGGCCCGCCTACGAGCAGTACTTC. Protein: CASSGGPAYEQYF.

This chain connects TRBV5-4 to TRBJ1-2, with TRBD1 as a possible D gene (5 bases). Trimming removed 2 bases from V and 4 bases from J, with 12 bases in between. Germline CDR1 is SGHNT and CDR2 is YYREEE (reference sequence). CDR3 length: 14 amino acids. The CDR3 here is CASSFRGFTYGYTF. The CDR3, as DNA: TGTGCCAGCAGCTTTAGGGGCTTTACCTATGGCTACACCTTC.

The CDR3 loop is CASSEQVFSGEYEQYF. The CDR3 nucleotides are TGTGCCAGCAGTGAGCAGGTATTTAGCGGGGAGTACGAGCAGTACTTC. This chain links TRBV6-1 with TRBJ2-7; 8 nucleotides line up with TRBD2. CDR1 and CDR2 (germline): MNHNS, SASEGT. The trim removed 3 bases at V and 4 bases at J, leaving 11 bases unmatched. This CDR3 is built from 16 residues.

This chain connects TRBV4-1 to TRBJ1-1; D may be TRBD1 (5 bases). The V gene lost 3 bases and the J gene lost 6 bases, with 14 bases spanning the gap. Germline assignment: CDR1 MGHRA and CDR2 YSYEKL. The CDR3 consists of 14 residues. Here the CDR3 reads CASSQQGARAEAFF. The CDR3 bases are TGCGCCAGCAGCCAGCAGGGAGCTCGAGCTGAAGCTTTCTTT.

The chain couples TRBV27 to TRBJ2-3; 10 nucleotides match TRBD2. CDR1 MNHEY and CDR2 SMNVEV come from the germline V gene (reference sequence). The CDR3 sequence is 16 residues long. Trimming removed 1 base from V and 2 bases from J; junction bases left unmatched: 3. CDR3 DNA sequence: TGTGCCAGCAGTTTATACAGCGGGGGGGTCACAGATACGCAGTATTTT. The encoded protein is CASSLYSGGVTDTQYF.

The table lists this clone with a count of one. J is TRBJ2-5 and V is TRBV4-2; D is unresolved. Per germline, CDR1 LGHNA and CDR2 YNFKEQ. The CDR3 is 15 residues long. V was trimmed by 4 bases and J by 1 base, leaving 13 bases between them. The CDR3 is CASSLSLTPQETQYF. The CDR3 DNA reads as TGTGCCAGCAGCCTCTCTCTCACCCCCCAAGAGACCCAGTACTTC.

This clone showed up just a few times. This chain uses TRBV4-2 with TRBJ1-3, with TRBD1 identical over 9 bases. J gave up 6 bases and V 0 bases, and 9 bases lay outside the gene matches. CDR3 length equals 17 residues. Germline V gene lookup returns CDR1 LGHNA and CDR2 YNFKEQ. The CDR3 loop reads CASSQDIRDRVSNTIYF. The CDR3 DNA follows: TGTGCCAGCAGCCAAGATATACGGGACAGGGTGTCAAACACCATATATTTT.

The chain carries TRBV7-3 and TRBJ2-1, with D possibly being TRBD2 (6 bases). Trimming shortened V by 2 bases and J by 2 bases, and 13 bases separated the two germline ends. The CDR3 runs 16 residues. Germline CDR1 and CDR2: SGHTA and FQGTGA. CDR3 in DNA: TGTGCCAGCAGCTTATCCCCTCGGGAGACCTACAATGAGCAGTTCTTC. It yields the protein CASSLSPRETYNEQFF.

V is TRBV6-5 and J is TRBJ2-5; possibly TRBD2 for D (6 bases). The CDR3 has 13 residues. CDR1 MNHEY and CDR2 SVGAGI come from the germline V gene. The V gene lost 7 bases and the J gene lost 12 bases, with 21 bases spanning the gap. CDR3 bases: TGTGCCAGCACCAGCTCGGGGGTGAGAATGGAGTACTTC. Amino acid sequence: CASTSSGVRMEYF.

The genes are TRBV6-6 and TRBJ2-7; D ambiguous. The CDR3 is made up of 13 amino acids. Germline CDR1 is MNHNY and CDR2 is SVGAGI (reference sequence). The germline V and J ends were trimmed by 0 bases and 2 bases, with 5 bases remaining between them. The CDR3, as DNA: TGTGCCAGCAGTTACTCTGGGGCCTACGAGCAGTACTTC. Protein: CASSYSGAYEQYF.

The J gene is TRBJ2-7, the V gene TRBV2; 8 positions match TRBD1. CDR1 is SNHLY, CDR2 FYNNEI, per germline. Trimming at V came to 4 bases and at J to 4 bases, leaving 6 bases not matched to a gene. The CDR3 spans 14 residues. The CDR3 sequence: CASSAARTGYEQYF. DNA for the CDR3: TGTGCCAGCAGTGCGGCTAGGACAGGGTACGAGCAGTACTTC.

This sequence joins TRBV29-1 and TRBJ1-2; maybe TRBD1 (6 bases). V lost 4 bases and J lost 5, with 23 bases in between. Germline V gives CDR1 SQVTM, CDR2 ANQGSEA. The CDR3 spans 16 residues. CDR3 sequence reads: CSVGWTVNQQGYGYTF. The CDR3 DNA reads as TGCAGCGTTGGGTGGACAGTTAACCAGCAGGGATATGGCTACACCTTC.

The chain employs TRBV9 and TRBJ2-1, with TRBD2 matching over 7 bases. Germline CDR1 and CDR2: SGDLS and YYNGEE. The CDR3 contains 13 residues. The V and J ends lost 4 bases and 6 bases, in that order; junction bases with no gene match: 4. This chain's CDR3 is CASSSGTTNEQFF. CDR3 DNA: TGTGCCAGCAGCAGTGGGACTACCAATGAGCAGTTCTTC.

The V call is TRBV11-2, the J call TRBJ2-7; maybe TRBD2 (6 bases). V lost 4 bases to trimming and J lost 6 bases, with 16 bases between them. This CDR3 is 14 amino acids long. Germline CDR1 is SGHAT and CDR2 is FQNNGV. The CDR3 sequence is CASSSIYGGGEQYF. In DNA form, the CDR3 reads TGTGCCAGCAGCTCCATCTATGGGGGAGGCGAGCAGTACTTC.

DNA of the CDR3: TGTGCCAGCAGCTCCATAGGCCAGCCCCAGCATTTT. This translates into CASSSIGQPQHF. The chain is built from TRBV5-5 and TRBJ1-5; no clear D. The CDR3 is made up of 12 amino acids. Trimming removed 3 bases at V and 7 bases at J, with 8 bases between. Looked up from germline, CDR1 is SGHKS and CDR2 is YYEKEE (reference sequence).

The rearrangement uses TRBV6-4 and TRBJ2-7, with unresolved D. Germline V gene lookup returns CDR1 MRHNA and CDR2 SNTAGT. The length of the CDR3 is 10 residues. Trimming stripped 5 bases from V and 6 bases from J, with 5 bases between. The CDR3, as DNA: TGTGCCAGCAGTTGTCTCGAGCAGTACTTC. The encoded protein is CASSCLEQYF.

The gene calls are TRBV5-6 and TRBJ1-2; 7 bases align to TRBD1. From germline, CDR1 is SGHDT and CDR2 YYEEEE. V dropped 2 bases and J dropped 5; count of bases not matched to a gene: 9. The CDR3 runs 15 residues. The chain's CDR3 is CASSFVSGTVYGYTF. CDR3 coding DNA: TGTGCCAGCAGCTTCGTTTCCGGGACAGTTTATGGCTACACCTTC.

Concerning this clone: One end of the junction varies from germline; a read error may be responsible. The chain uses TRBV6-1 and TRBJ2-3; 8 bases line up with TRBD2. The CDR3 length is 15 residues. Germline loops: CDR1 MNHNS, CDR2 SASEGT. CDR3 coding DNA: TGTGCCAGCAGGGAAGGGCGGGGGGTCACAGATACGCAGTATTTT. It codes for CASREGRGVTDTQYF.

The CDR3 DNA reads as TGTGCCATCAGTGAGTCAACAGATGGCTACACCTTC. Translating it yields CAISESTDGYTF. This chain joins TRBV10-3 and TRBJ1-2; unclear D gene. The V gene's germline CDR1 is ENHRY and CDR2 SYGVKD. This CDR3 region has 12 residues. Trimming stripped 0 bases from V and 6 bases from J, with 5 bases between.

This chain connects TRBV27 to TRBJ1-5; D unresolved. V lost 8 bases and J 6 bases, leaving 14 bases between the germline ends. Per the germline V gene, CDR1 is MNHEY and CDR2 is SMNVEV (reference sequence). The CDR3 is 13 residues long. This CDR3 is CASGRVGSQPQHF. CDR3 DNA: TGTGCCAGCGGTAGGGTAGGGAGTCAGCCCCAGCATTTT.

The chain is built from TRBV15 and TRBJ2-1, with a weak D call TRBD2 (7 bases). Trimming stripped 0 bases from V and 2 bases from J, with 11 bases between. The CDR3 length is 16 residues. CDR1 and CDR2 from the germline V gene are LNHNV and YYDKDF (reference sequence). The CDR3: CATSRDSGGPYNEQFF. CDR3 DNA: TGTGCCACCAGCAGAGACTCCGGGGGGCCCTACAATGAGCAGTTCTTC.

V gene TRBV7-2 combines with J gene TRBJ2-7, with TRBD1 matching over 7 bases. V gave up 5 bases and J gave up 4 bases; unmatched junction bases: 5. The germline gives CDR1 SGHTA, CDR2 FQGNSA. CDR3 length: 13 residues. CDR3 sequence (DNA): TGTGCCAGCAGCCTATGGACAGGTTACGAGCAGTACTTC. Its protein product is CASSLWTGYEQYF.

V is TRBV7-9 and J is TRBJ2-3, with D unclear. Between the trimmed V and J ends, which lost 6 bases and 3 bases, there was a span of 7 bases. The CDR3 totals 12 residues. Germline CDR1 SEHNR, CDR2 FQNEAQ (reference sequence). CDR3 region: CASSGLTDTQYF. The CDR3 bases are TGTGCCAGCAGTGGGTTGACAGATACGCAGTATTTT.